This record covers a single TCR beta chain. These data originate in a study of shared clonotypes between healthy human individuals. The CDR3 spans 16 residues. In germline, CDR1 is SGHTA, CDR2 FQGNSA. The V end was cut by 5 bases, the J end by 4 bases, with 20 bases between. Some clones are missing from TCRdb's copy, which holds only in-frame ones; the method was immunoSEQ multiplex PCR. The profile covers 150,000 to 200,000 clones, with roughly 93% appearing a single time and 0.067% taken by the ten largest. This TCR came from a woman aged 25 to 45 in good health. The J gene is TRBJ1-1, the V gene TRBV7-2; a possible D gene is TRBD1 (6 bases). Source material: naive CD4+ T cells sorted from blood. The sample's subset: CD45RA+ positively selected. The CDR3 sequence: CASSPVPRGGTTEAFF. The DNA of the CDR3 is TGTGCCAGCAGCCCAGTCCCGAGGGGGGGGACCACTGAAGCTTTCTTT.